The entry below gives a single T cell receptor (beta chain) sequence along with its context. Its specificity is not known. This sample is part of a study of shared clonotypes between healthy human individuals. On the study more broadly: The study used three CD4 naive, three CD4 memory, two CD8 naive and one CD8 memory plate per donor. Study-level findings and limits: Sharing across a few donors was seen in 4% to 5% of naive CD4 clonotypes.

The authors split each subset's genomic DNA evenly across several immunoSEQ plates. Sequenced by immunoSEQ multiplex PCR; TCRdb stores in-frame clones only, minus some. Seen here are about 2 million clones, 95% observed once, and the top ten hold 0.1% to 0.15%. Sequenced sample: naive CD4+ T cells sorted from blood. The subset: CD45RA+ positively selected. The receptor was derived from a man aged 18 to 29 in good health.

The CDR3 DNA reads TGCGCCAGCAGCTTGGGAGGACAGGCGAGAAACACCATATATTTT. This gives the protein CASSLGGQARNTIYF. V usage is TRBV5-1 and J usage is TRBJ1-3; 7 positions match TRBD1. Germline trimming cut 0 bases from V and 5 bases from J; bases unmatched to any gene: 5. This CDR3 is 15 amino acids long. Germline V gene lookup returns CDR1 SGHRS and CDR2 YFSETQ.